The subject of this entry is one TCR beta chain. Its antigen is currently unknown. Germline V gene lookup returns CDR1 DFQATT and CDR2 SNEGSKA (reference sequence). V was clipped by 6 bases and J by 4 bases, with 19 bases between them. The CDR3 is 15 residues long. The record originates from a study of T cell repertoires in cytomegalovirus infection. Overall study context: Both a matching HLA type and CMV infection were indicated by public TCR beta signatures. Study conclusions and caveats: Summed public TCR beta family frequency identified CMV carriers bearing the relevant HLA. CMV-specific TCR beta clonotypes restricted by HLA-C were the ones dominating the ex vivo response.

MiXCR, applied by TCRdb to the reads, yields one record per CDR3 protein. Of 290,000 or so distinct CDR3 sequences listed, roughly 9.3% are singletons. The TCR comes from a human donor in good health (CMV status not recorded). Some clones in this sample may be carry-over from other donors' samples. The J gene is TRBJ2-1, the V gene TRBV20-1, with D perhaps TRBD1 (6 bases). The sample was PBMCs. The CDR3 spells CSADPAGVPYNEQFF. The CDR3 nucleotides read TGCAGTGCCGATCCTGCAGGGGTCCCTTACAATGAGCAGTTCTTC.